This T cell receptor (beta chain) was sequenced during a study of long-term antiretroviral therapy in people with HIV. Whole-study findings and limits: Clones that had undergone expansion before ART prevailed in the repertoire throughout all time points. Repertoires in HIV (unlike those of controls) had narrower CDR3 length ranges. Specimens of blood were obtained during about 2004 to 2018, possibly under older ART regimens.

The run of the v3.0 immunoSEQ assay was at survey level. Sequencing was performed with immunoSEQ multiplex PCR; in TCRdb, only in-frame clones are kept and a portion is missing. In the table there are tens of thousands of clones, 80% to 90% of which are singletons. For this clone: Its antigen is undetermined.

V shed 3 bases and J shed 3 bases, with 18 bases lying between them. Germline CDR1 reads SGDLS; CDR2 reads YYNGEE. The CDR3 covers 16 residues. The source is a man aged 45-60 years with HIV. The V call is TRBV9, the J call TRBJ2-5; D perhaps matches TRBD1 (5 bases). The sequencing used unsorted PBMCs, collected 3 years after starting antiretroviral therapy. CDR3 coding DNA: TGTGCCAGCAGCGCGAGCGAAAGGGGATTGGAAGAGACCCAGTACTTC. As protein: CASSASERGLEETQYF.